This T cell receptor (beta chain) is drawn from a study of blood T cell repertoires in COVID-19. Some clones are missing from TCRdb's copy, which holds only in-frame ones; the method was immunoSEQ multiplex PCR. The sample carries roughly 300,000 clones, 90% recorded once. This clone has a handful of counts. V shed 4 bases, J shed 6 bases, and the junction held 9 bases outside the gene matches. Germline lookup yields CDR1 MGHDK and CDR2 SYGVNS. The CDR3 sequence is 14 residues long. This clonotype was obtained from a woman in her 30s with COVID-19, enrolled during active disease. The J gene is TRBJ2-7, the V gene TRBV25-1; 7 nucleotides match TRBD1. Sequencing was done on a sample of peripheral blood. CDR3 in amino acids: CASSGIQGLGEQYF. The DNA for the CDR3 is TGTGCCAGCAGTGGGATACAGGGGTTGGGCGAGCAGTACTTC.